This T cell receptor beta chain was recovered during a study of human T cells and chemical hapten exposure. The time point here: patch test 1, 2 weeks after DPC sensitization. The treatment: therapeutic diphenylcyclopropenone sensitization with weekly scalp DPC. Per the original data handling: Sample-level TCR yields exhibited a median of approximately 88,000, with a range of roughly 20,000 to 750,000. TCRdb reprocessed the RACE reads via MiXCR and lists one record per CDR3 protein. None of the V and J calls come from the authors' own analysis; TCRdb made them. The sample yields tens of thousands of distinct CDR3 sequences, more than 9% seen once. Trimming cost V 0 bases and J 6 bases; bases outside gene matches: 7. Germline assignment: CDR1 SGDLS and CDR2 YYNGEE. This CDR3 region has 16 residues. As to this clonotype: Its antigen is undetermined.

Study findings and constraints: Positively correlated with patch test score were the counts of PT1 expanded TCRs.

The sample here was whole blood, taken in connection with sensitization to the hapten diphenylcyclopropenone (DPC). V gene TRBV9 combines with J gene TRBJ2-2, with 8 bases fitting TRBD2. The sequence was collected from a man in his forties or fifties with alopecia areata. Some clones in this sample may be carry-over from other donors' samples. The CDR3 sequence is CASSVDVGRAAGELFF. The CDR3 region has the DNA TGTGCCAGCAGCGTAGACGTCGGGAGGGCCGCCGGGGAGCTGTTTTTT. The entire variable domain, with the rest obtained from reference TRBV9 and TRBJ2-2, is as follows: DSGVTQTPKHLITATGQRVTLRCSPRSGDLSVYWYQQSLDQGLQFLIQYYNGEERAKGNILERFSAQQFPDLHSELNLSSLELGDSALYFCASSVDVGRAAGELFFGEGSRLTVL.